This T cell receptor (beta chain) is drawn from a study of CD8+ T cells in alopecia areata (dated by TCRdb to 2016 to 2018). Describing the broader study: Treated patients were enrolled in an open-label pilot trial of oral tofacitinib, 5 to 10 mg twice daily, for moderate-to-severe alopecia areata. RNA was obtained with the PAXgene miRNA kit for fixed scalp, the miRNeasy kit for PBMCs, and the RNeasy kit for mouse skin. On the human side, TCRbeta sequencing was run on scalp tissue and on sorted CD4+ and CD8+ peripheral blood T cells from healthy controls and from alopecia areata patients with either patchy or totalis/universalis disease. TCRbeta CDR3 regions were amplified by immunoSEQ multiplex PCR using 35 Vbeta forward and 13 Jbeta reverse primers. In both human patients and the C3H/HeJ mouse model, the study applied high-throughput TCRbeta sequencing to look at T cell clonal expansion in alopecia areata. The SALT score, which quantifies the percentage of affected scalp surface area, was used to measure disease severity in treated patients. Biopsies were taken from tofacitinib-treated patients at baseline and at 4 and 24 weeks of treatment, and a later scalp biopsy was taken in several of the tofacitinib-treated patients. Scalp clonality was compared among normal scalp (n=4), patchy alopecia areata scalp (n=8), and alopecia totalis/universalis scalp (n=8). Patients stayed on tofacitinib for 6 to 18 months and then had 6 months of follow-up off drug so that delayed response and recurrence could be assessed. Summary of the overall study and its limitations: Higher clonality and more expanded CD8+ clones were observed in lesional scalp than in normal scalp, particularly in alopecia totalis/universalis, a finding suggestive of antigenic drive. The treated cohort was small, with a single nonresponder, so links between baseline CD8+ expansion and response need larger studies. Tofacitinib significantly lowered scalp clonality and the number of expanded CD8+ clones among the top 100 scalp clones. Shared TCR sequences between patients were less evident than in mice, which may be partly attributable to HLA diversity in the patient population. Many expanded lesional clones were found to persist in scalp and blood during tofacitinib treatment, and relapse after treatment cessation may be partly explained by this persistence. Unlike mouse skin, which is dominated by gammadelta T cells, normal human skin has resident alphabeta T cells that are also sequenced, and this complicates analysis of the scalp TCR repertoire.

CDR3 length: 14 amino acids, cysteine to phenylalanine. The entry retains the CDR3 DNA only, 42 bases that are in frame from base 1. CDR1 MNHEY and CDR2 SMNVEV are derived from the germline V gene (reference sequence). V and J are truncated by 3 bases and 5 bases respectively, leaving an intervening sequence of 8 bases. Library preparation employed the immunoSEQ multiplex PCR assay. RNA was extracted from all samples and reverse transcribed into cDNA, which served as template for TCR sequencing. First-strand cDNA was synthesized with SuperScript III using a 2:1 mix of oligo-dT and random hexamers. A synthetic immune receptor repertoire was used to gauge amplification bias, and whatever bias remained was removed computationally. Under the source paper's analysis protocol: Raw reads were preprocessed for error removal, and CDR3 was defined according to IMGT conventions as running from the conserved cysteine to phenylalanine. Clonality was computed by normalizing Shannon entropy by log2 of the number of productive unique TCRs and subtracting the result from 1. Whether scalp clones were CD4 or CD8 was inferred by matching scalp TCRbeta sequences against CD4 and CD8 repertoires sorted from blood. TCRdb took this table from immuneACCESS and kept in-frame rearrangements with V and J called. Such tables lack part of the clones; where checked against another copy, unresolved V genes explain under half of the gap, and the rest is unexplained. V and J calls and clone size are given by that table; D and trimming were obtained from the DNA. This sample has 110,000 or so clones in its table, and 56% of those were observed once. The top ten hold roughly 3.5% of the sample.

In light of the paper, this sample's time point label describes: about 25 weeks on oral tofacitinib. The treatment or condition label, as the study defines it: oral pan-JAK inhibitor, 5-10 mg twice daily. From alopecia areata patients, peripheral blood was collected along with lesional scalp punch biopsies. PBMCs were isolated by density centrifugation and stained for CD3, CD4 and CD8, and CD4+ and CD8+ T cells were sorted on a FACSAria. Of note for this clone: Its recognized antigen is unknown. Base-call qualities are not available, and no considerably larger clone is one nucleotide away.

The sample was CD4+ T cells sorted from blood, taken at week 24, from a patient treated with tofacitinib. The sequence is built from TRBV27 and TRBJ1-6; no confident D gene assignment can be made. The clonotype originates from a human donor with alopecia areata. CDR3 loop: CASSLSFHNSPLHF. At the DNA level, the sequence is TGTGCCAGCAGTTTGTCCTTCCATAATTCACCCCTCCACTTT.